This TCR beta chain is drawn from a study of T-cell memory formation after mild COVID-19. Study-wide results and limits: Detection of some responders pre-infection suggested pre-existing cross-reactive memory T cells participated. Clones which contracted sat mainly in CM and EM if CD4+, and in EMRA if CD8+. Contracting clones from day 15 to 85 had balanced CD4/CD8; later expanders favoured CD4+.

Each CDR3 protein is one row after TCRdb ran MiXCR on the 5' RACE reads. This table has about 5,000 distinct CDR3 sequences, 40% to 50% appearing once. In germline, CDR1 is MGHRA, CDR2 YSYEKL. CDR3 length: 13 amino acids. Trimming removed 4 bases at V and 1 base at J, with 8 bases between. With respect to this clonotype: The antigen is undetermined.

Sequencing input: PBMCs or a T cell subset sorted from them (not recorded which). The J gene is TRBJ2-7, the V gene TRBV4-1, with TRBD1 as a possible D gene (5 bases). This receptor was obtained from an adult who had mild COVID-19 (a few samples of this study predate the infection). Cell type and time point are not known. CDR3 DNA: TGCGCCAGCAGCCCAGGGTCGTCCTACGAGCAGTACTTC. Its translation is CASSPGSSYEQYF.